The next 20 T cell receptor beta chains were all read from a single sample in a study of T cell responses to AZD1222 COVID-19 vaccine. Sequencing used immunoSEQ multiplex PCR; TCRdb keeps in-frame clones, though not all of them. The sample shows 150,000 to 200,000 clones, 75% to 90% of them seen only once. The specimen comprised peripheral blood, sampled on day 0 of MenACWY control vaccination. The receptors originated from an adult in good health.

This rearrangement joins TRBV6-6 to TRBJ1-1; perhaps TRBD1 as D (5 bases). Trimming cost V 6 bases and J 3 bases, with 14 bases left between them. This CDR3 contains 14 residues. In germline, CDR1 is MNHNY, CDR2 SVGAGI (reference sequence). The CDR3: CASRETVGDTEAFF. DNA for the CDR3: TGTGCCAGCAGAGAGACAGTGGGAGACACTGAAGCTTTCTTT.

The gene calls are TRBV12-3 or TRBV12-4 and TRBJ2-4; weak D call: TRBD2 (5 bases). This CDR3 is built from 12 residues. V lost 5 bases to trimming and J lost 10 bases, with 12 bases between them. As DNA, the CDR3 is TGTGCCAGCAGTAGAATGAGGGAAATTCAGTACTTC. Translated, it gives CASSRMREIQYF.

CDR3 protein: CSVEGAGSYQETQYF. The CDR3 DNA is TGCAGCGTTGAAGGTGCGGGGTCGTACCAAGAGACCCAGTACTTC. The chain carries TRBV29-1 and TRBJ2-5, with a possible D match to TRBD2 (6 bases). Germline V gene sequence: CDR1 SQVTM, CDR2 ANQGSEA. Trimming cost V 1 base and J 0 bases, with 12 bases left between them. This CDR3 is built from 15 residues. The whole variable domain, remainder taken from reference TRBV29-1 and TRBJ2-5, is SAVISQKPSRDICQRGTSLTIQCQVDSQVTMMFWYRQQPGQSLTLIATANQGSEATYESGFVIDKFPISRPNLTFSTLTVSNMSPEDSSIYLCSVEGAGSYQETQYFGPGTRLLVL.

The V call is TRBV14, the J call TRBJ2-3; D possibly corresponds to TRBD2 (5 bases). CDR3 length: 17 residues. Germline V gene lookup returns CDR1 SGHDN and CDR2 FVKESK. V dropped 0 bases and J dropped 4 bases, with 17 bases sitting between them. The CDR3 sequence: CASSQDPLALVADTQYF. The CDR3 region has the DNA TGTGCCAGCAGCCAAGATCCCCTAGCCTTGGTCGCAGATACGCAGTATTTT.

The chain recombines TRBV21-1 with TRBJ1-2; TRBD1 is the table's D call and was not checked against the DNA. TRBV21-1 is shown as a pseudogene. This CDR3 comprises 14 residues. The CDR3: CASSNNRQAYGYTF. The CDR3 DNA is TGTGCCAGCAGCAATAACAGGCAGGCCTATGGCTACACCTTC.

This sequence joins TRBV6-2 or TRBV6-3 and TRBJ1-5; D not resolved. In germline, CDR1 is MNHEY, CDR2 SVGEGT. CDR3 length: 14 amino acids. Trimming pared 2 bases from V and 7 bases from J, leaving 12 bases between. CDR3 amino acids: CASSYSQERQPQHF. The CDR3 region has the DNA TGTGCCAGCAGTTACAGTCAGGAGAGGCAGCCCCAGCATTTT.

The chain is built from TRBV27 and TRBJ2-5; D may be TRBD1 (6 bases). Germline loops: CDR1 MNHEY, CDR2 SMNVEV (reference sequence). The CDR3 totals 16 residues. V was cut by 5 bases and J by 2 bases, with 18 bases left in between. The DNA for the CDR3 is TGTGCCAGCAGTCCCGCGGCAGGGGCCGTTCAAGAGACCCAGTACTTC. As protein: CASSPAAGAVQETQYF.

This chain links TRBV2 with TRBJ1-4, with D uncertain. This CDR3 is built from 16 residues. In germline, CDR1 is SNHLY, CDR2 FYNNEI. V lost 5 bases and J 0 bases, leaving 13 bases between the germline ends. The CDR3 nucleotides are TGTGCCAGCAGTTACACCCAAATCCCAACTAATGAAAAACTGTTTTTT. Translation: CASSYTQIPTNEKLFF.

This rearrangement joins TRBV24-1 to TRBJ1-2; possibly TRBD1 for D (5 bases). V lost 4 bases, J lost 7 bases, and 15 bases lay in between. Germline V CDR1 and CDR2: KGHDR, SFDVKD. The CDR3 runs 14 residues. The CDR3 here is CATSDTGGGSGYTF. The CDR3 DNA sequence: TGTGCCACCAGTGACACAGGCGGGGGTAGTGGCTACACCTTC.

This chain connects TRBV10-3 to TRBJ2-7; D gene unclear. With 4 bases removed from V and 5 bases from J, the gap between germline ends came to 18 bases. The CDR3 contains 15 residues. Germline assignment: CDR1 ENHRY and CDR2 SYGVKD. The DNA for the CDR3 is TGTGCCATCAGTGTGGTCCCCAACGGCGCAGACGAGCAGTACTTC. Translating gives CAISVVPNGADEQYF.

This rearrangement joins TRBV11-2 to TRBJ2-7, with D maybe TRBD2 (6 bases). The V gene lost 0 bases and the J gene lost 5 bases, with 17 bases spanning the gap. The CDR3 runs 16 residues. The germline CDR1 and CDR2 sequences are SGHAT and FQNNGV. Here the CDR3 reads CASSLDRGRRGDEQYF. As DNA, the CDR3 is TGTGCCAGCAGCTTAGATCGAGGGAGGCGCGGGGACGAGCAGTACTTC.

J is TRBJ2-3 and V is TRBV6-1; 12 nucleotides agree with TRBD2. J gave up 8 bases and V 3 bases, and 6 bases lay outside the gene matches. CDR1 MNHNS and CDR2 SASEGT come from the germline V gene. The CDR3 consists of 15 residues. CDR3 in DNA: TGTGCCAGCAGTGAGACTAGCGGGGGCGGTGGTACGCAGTATTTT. It translates to CASSETSGGGGTQYF.

The rearrangement links TRBV2 to TRBJ1-4, with D hard to call. V was cut by 5 bases and J by 7 bases, with 5 bases left in between. CDR1 SNHLY and CDR2 FYNNEI come from the germline V gene. The CDR3 spans 11 residues. CDR3: CASSPSEKLFF. CDR3 DNA sequence: TGTGCCAGCAGTCCAAGTGAAAAACTGTTTTTT.

As to this clone: Other DNA sequences in this sample translate to the same CDR3. The chain has TRBV4-3 and TRBJ2-7, with no clear D. The V and J ends lost 0 bases and 4 bases respectively, with 7 bases between them. Germline CDR1 reads LGHNA; CDR2 reads YSLEER. This CDR3 region has 13 residues. This CDR3 is CASSQDPDYEQYF. The CDR3 nucleotides read TGCGCCAGCAGCCAAGATCCTGATTACGAGCAGTACTTC.

The chain combines TRBV9 with TRBJ2-7, with D hard to call. The V gene lost 4 bases and the J gene lost 3 bases, with 17 bases spanning the gap. CDR1 SGDLS and CDR2 YYNGEE come from the germline V gene. The CDR3 is 15 residues long. In DNA form, the CDR3 reads TGTGCCAGCAGCCCCTCGAGCGCTTGGTTCTACGAGCAGTACTTC. Residues: CASSPSSAWFYEQYF.

The V gene is TRBV7-2, the J gene TRBJ1-4; 9 nucleotides align to TRBD1. The V gene end was trimmed by 2 bases and the J gene end by 8 bases; junction bases not matched to a gene: 6. The germline V gene encodes CDR1 SGHTA and CDR2 FQGNSA. The CDR3 is 15 residues long. CDR3 in amino acids: CASSLLGTGSEKLFF. DNA for the CDR3: TGTGCCAGCAGCTTATTAGGGACAGGGTCAGAAAAACTGTTTTTT. Supplemented by reference TRBV7-2 and TRBJ1-4, the full variable domain reads GAGVSQSPSNKVTEKGKDVELRCDPISGHTALYWYRQSLGQGLEFLIYFQGNSAPDKSGLPSDRFSAERTGGSVSTLTIQRTQQEDSAVYLCASSLLGTGSEKLFFGSGTQLSVL.

The chain links TRBV28 to TRBJ2-2; 14 positions agree with TRBD2. The CDR3 is 18 amino acids. The V and J ends lost 2 bases and 7 bases, in that order; junction bases with no gene match: 9. Germline CDR1 MDHEN, CDR2 SYDVKM. CDR3 in DNA: TGTGCCAGCAGTTTACTGGGACTAGCGGGAGCGTGGTACGGGGAGCTGTTTTTT. It translates to CASSLLGLAGAWYGELFF.

In DNA form, the CDR3 reads TGTGCCAGCAGTCCCACTAGCGGGAGCCCCGAGCAGTACTTC. Protein: CASSPTSGSPEQYF. The chain uses TRBV28 and TRBJ2-7; TRBD2 matches at 11 bases. Germline values: CDR1 MDHEN, CDR2 SYDVKM. The CDR3 covers 14 residues. Trimming removed 5 bases from V and 6 bases from J; junction bases left unmatched: 6.

The V gene is TRBV7-2, the J gene TRBJ1-1, with D possibly being TRBD1 (5 bases). The germline V gene has CDR1 SGHTA and CDR2 FQGNSA. V was cut by 7 bases and J by 3 bases, with 18 bases left in between. CDR3 length equals 15 residues. The CDR3 nucleotides are TGTGCCAGCACCCGGGGAGCGCAGGGAGACACTGAAGCTTTCTTT. This codes for CASTRGAQGDTEAFF.

The chain carries TRBV7-9 and TRBJ2-5; weak D call: TRBD2 (6 bases). This CDR3 region has 15 residues. The V end was cut by 4 bases, the J end by 0 bases, with 12 bases between. CDR1 SEHNR and CDR2 FQNEAQ come from the germline V gene (reference sequence). For the CDR3, the DNA is TGTGCCAGCAGCTCCCTGGGGGGTTACCAAGAGACCCAGTACTTC. Encoded protein: CASSSLGGYQETQYF.